The 5 T cell receptor beta chains presented below share a single source sample, sequenced in a study of blood T cell repertoires in COVID-19. Profiled with immunoSEQ multiplex PCR; TCRdb holds only in-frame clones, not every one. Here the sample spans approximately 160,000 clones, around 84% being singletons. Sequencing was carried out using PBMCs or T cells enriched from blood (not recorded which). Receptors were obtained from a man aged 50-60 years who had recovered from COVID-19.

This clone was seen only once. The J gene is TRBJ1-5, the V gene TRBV19, with 8 bases lining up with TRBD1. V was clipped by 9 bases and J by 0 bases; unmatched bases: 25. This CDR3 contains 21 residues. CDR1 LNHDA and CDR2 SQIVND come from the germline V gene (reference sequence). DNA of the CDR3: TGTGCCAGCCGCTCCGGGACAGGCTGGAATCCGAGATCATATAGCAATCAGCCCCAGCATTTT. Protein sequence: CASRSGTGWNPRSYSNQPQHF. The variable domain in full, with the rest retrieved from reference TRBV19 and TRBJ1-5, is DGGITQSPKYLFRKEGQNVTLSCEQNLNHDAMYWYRQDPGQGLRLIYYSQIVNDFQKGDIAEGYSVSREKKESFPLTVTSAQKNPTAFYLCASRSGTGWNPRSYSNQPQHFGDGTRLSIL.

The rearrangement joins TRBV10-3 to TRBJ1-1; TRBD1 might be the D (5 bases). V was cut by 5 bases and J by 1 base, with 11 bases left in between. This CDR3 has 14 amino acids. Germline V CDR1 and CDR2: ENHRY, SYGVKD. The CDR3, as DNA: TGTGCCATCAGTCCACTTCAGGGGAACACTGAAGCTTTCTTT. Residues: CAISPLQGNTEAFF.

This chain uses TRBV2 with TRBJ1-2; D remains unclear. The CDR3 runs 14 residues. Germline V gene data show CDR1 as SNHLY and CDR2 as FYNNEI. V was shortened by 1 base and J by 5 bases, with 11 bases between the two germline ends. The CDR3 sequence is CASSEVTTIYGYTF. In nucleotides, the CDR3 is TGTGCCAGCAGTGAAGTGACAACAATTTATGGCTACACCTTC.

The chain couples TRBV13 to TRBJ2-2, with TRBD2 matching over 12 bases. The germline CDR1 and CDR2 sequences are PRHDT and FYEKMQ (reference sequence). The J segment lost 1 base and the V segment lost 5 bases, leaving 2 bases of the junction unmatched. The CDR3 is made up of 16 amino acids. The CDR3 reads CASSPGLAGNTGELFF. The CDR3 DNA is TGTGCCAGCAGCCCGGGACTAGCGGGGAACACCGGGGAGCTGTTTTTT.

This chain uses TRBV25-1 with TRBJ1-2; D is undetermined. Germline CDR1 MGHDK, CDR2 SYGVNS. Trimming stripped 4 bases from V and 7 bases from J, with 13 bases between. The CDR3 sequence is 13 residues long. The DNA of the CDR3 is TGTGCCAGCAGTGGTCCTGATCGGGTTGGCTACACCTTC. Encoded protein: CASSGPDRVGYTF.